Listed here are 23 T cell receptor beta chains from one sample, sequenced in a study of OX40 agonist ivuxolimab in advanced cancers. Produced via immunoSEQ multiplex PCR; TCRdb's table is partial and in-frame only. The sample lists approximately 76,000 clones, 92% occurring once. Source: CD4+ or CD8+ T cells sorted from blood, taken in a trial of the OX40 agonist ivuxolimab. The source of these receptors is an adult with an advanced solid tumor such as melanoma, head and neck, liver or kidney cancer.

The V call is TRBV21-1, the J call TRBJ2-5; no DNA check was done on the table's D call, TRBD2. TRBV21-1 is listed as a pseudogene. The CDR3 runs to 12 residues. The CDR3 DNA reads TGTGCCTCCCGGGGTGTAAGGGAGACCCAGTACTTC. Translated: CASRGVRETQYF.

The chain combines TRBV10-3 with TRBJ2-3; 8 bases map to TRBD2. Per the germline V gene, CDR1 is ENHRY and CDR2 is SYGVKD. The CDR3 is 14 residues long. V lost 8 bases, J lost 4 bases, and 8 bases stayed unmatched. The CDR3 region is CAIGRAGESDTQYF. CDR3 in DNA: TGTGCCATCGGAAGAGCGGGGGAGTCAGATACGCAGTATTTT.

This chain links TRBV15 with TRBJ2-3; D might be TRBD1 (5 bases). V lost 0 bases and J lost 5, with 21 bases in between. The CDR3 length is 18 residues. Germline CDR1 is LNHNV and CDR2 is YYDKDF (reference sequence). The DNA for the CDR3 is TGTGCCACCAGCAGAGATGGTTTTTCAGTTAGTAGGGGAGATACGCAGTATTTT. It translates to CATSRDGFSVSRGDTQYF. Full variable domain (missing parts from reference TRBV15 and TRBJ2-3): DAMVIQNPRYQVTQFGKPVTLSCSQTLNHNVMYWYQQKSSQAPKLLFHYYDKDFNNEADTPDNFQSRRPNTSFCFLDIRSPGLGDTAMYLCATSRDGFSVSRGDTQYFGPGTRLTVL.

The chain has TRBV14 and TRBJ2-7; 11 nucleotides align to TRBD2. Germline lookup yields CDR1 SGHDN and CDR2 FVKESK. V was pared by 1 base and J by 4 bases, with 9 bases of the junction left unmatched. The length of the CDR3 is 17 residues. The CDR3 loop is CASSQVSVAGGVYEQYF. In nucleotides, the CDR3 is TGTGCCAGCAGCCAAGTTTCCGTAGCGGGGGGGGTTTACGAGCAGTACTTC.

V usage is TRBV4-1 and J usage is TRBJ1-5; D gene uncertain. The CDR3 is 15 amino acids. V was pared by 5 bases and J by 6 bases, with 17 bases between. Germline assignment: CDR1 MGHRA and CDR2 YSYEKL. CDR3 sequence (DNA): TGCGCCAGCAGCACCTCGGAGGGTGCTAGTCAGCCCCAGCATTTT. As protein: CASSTSEGASQPQHF.

The chain uses TRBV19 and TRBJ1-6; 7 nucleotides line up with TRBD1. V was clipped by 2 bases and J by 8 bases; unmatched bases: 3. The CDR3 consists of 14 residues. Germline values: CDR1 LNHDA, CDR2 SQIVND (reference sequence). The CDR3 DNA reads as TGTGCCAGTAGTATATGGGACAGCGATTCACCCCTCCACTTT. Amino acids: CASSIWDSDSPLHF.

The chain uses TRBV9 and TRBJ2-7; the D is unclear. Germline CDR1 and CDR2: SGDLS and YYNGEE. The CDR3 runs 14 residues. The V end was cut by 3 bases, the J end by 2 bases, with 12 bases between. CDR3 protein: CASSAGRVAYEQYF. The DNA of the CDR3 is TGTGCCAGCAGCGCCGGACGGGTAGCCTACGAGCAGTACTTC. The full variable domain, its missing parts supplied by reference TRBV9 and TRBJ2-7, is DSGVTQTPKHLITATGQRVTLRCSPRSGDLSVYWYQQSLDQGLQFLIQYYNGEERAKGNILERFSAQQFPDLHSELNLSSLELGDSALYFCASSAGRVAYEQYFGPGTRLTVT.

This rearrangement joins TRBV7-6 to TRBJ2-2; D ambiguous. Trimming took 2 bases from V and 7 from J, leaving 5 bases between them. The CDR3 length is 12 residues. Per the germline V gene, CDR1 is SGHVS and CDR2 is FNYEAQ. The CDR3 here is CASSLYGGELFF. In nucleotides, the CDR3 is TGTGCCAGCAGCTTATATGGCGGGGAGCTGTTTTTT.

The V and J genes are TRBV5-4 and TRBJ2-5, with D possibly being TRBD1 or TRBD2 (5 bases each). This CDR3 has 12 residues. Trimming pared 9 bases from V and 5 bases from J, leaving 14 bases between. Germline CDR1 SGHNT, CDR2 YYREEE (reference sequence). CDR3 amino acids: CAIRSGAETQYF. CDR3 nucleotide sequence: TGTGCCATAAGGTCCGGGGCGGAGACCCAGTACTTC.

The V gene is TRBV7-9, the J gene TRBJ2-3; the D gene is possibly TRBD1 (7 bases). Germline CDR1 is SEHNR and CDR2 is FQNEAQ (reference sequence). The CDR3 length is 15 residues. Trimming took 4 bases from V and 5 from J, leaving 16 bases between them. Written as DNA, the CDR3 is TGTGCCAGCAGCTCCCCGGCCAGGGGGGTAGATACGCAGTATTTT. It encodes CASSSPARGVDTQYF.

The CDR3 reads CASSIQGYEQYF. CDR3 DNA: TGTGCCAGCAGCATACAGGGGTACGAGCAGTACTTC. V and J are TRBV5-6 and TRBJ2-7; 7 positions agree with TRBD1. Germline values: CDR1 SGHDT, CDR2 YYEEEE. The trim removed 4 bases at V and 4 bases at J, leaving 2 bases unmatched. CDR3 length: 12 residues. Complete variable domain (other parts from reference TRBV5-6 and TRBJ2-7): DAGVTQSPTHLIKTRGQQVTLRCSPKSGHDTVSWYQQALGQGPQFIFQYYEEEERQRGNFPDRFSGHQFPNYSSELNVNALLLGDSALYLCASSIQGYEQYFGPGTRLTVT.

The rearrangement uses TRBV23-1 and TRBJ2-1, with D possibly TRBD1 on 6 matching bases. TRBV23-1 has ORF status, its function being uncertain. This CDR3 has 16 residues. Trimming removed 0 bases from V and 4 bases from J, with 13 bases in between. The DNA for the CDR3 is TGCGCCAGCAGTCAATCGGCCGGGACACAGTACAATGAGCAGTTCTTC. This encodes CASSQSAGTQYNEQFF.

The chain is built from TRBV9 and TRBJ2-3, with 7 positions matching TRBD2. The CDR3 runs to 16 residues. V was pared by 3 bases and J by 0 bases, with 7 bases of the junction left unmatched. The germline CDR1 and CDR2 sequences are SGDLS and YYNGEE. CDR3 bases: TGTGCCAGCAGCGCGCGGGACTATTGGAGCACAGATACGCAGTATTTT. As protein: CASSARDYWSTDTQYF.

The CDR3 loop reads CASSLTGASTDTQYF. The CDR3 coding sequence is TGTGCCAGCAGCTTAACAGGGGCCAGCACAGATACGCAGTATTTT. This rearrangement joins TRBV9 to TRBJ2-3; 7 nucleotides align to TRBD1. After removal of 4 bases from V and 0 bases from J, the junction contained 5 bases not matched to a gene. This CDR3 spans 15 amino acids. CDR1 and CDR2 (germline): SGDLS, YYNGEE.

For the CDR3, the DNA is TGTGCCAGCAGCGCTGAAACTATATGGGGACAACTCGAAAGCAATCAGCCCCAGCATTTT. Its translation: CASSAETIWGQLESNQPQHF. The genes are TRBV27 and TRBJ1-5, with a weak D call TRBD1 (6 bases). V was shortened by 6 bases and J by 1 base, with 28 bases between the two germline ends. CDR3 length: 20 amino acids. Per germline, CDR1 MNHEY and CDR2 SMNVEV (reference sequence).

The chain recombines TRBV11-2 with TRBJ1-6; 10 nucleotides match TRBD1. CDR3 length equals 16 residues. After removal of 1 base from V and 9 bases from J, the junction contained 6 bases not matched to a gene. CDR1 is SGHAT and CDR2 is FQNNGV in the germline V gene. CDR3 protein: CASSLGWTGGRSPLHF. In nucleotides, the CDR3 is TGTGCCAGCAGCTTAGGGTGGACAGGGGGACGTTCACCCCTCCACTTT.

The V gene is TRBV6-1, the J gene TRBJ2-7; D ambiguous. The V gene lost 6 bases and the J gene lost 2 bases, with 14 bases spanning the gap. Germline V gene lookup returns CDR1 MNHNS and CDR2 SASEGT. The CDR3 extends over 14 amino acids. The CDR3 loop is CASSHHTATYEQYF. The CDR3 coding sequence is TGTGCCAGCAGCCACCATACAGCAACCTACGAGCAGTACTTC.

This sequence joins TRBV7-8 and TRBJ1-1; 10 bases agree with TRBD1. Unmatched junction bases numbered 5, after V lost 5 bases and J lost 8 bases. From germline, CDR1 is SGHVS and CDR2 FQNEAQ. This CDR3 has 13 amino acids. CDR3 sequence: CASSMDRGEEAFF. The CDR3 DNA is TGTGCCAGCAGCATGGACAGGGGGGAGGAAGCTTTCTTT.

The chain employs TRBV11-2 and TRBJ2-5, with TRBD1 matching over 12 bases. V lost 4 bases, J lost 5 bases, and 8 bases stayed unmatched. The CDR3 has 16 residues. Germline V gene sequence: CDR1 SGHAT, CDR2 FQNNGV. DNA of the CDR3: TGTGCCAGCAGCTCGGGGACAGGGGGCGTGGGGGAGACCCAGTACTTC. Its translation: CASSSGTGGVGETQYF.

This chain connects TRBV27 to TRBJ2-1; TRBD2 matches 7 bases. This CDR3 has 14 amino acids. V was clipped by 2 bases and J by 6 bases; unmatched bases: 4. Germline V gene lookup returns CDR1 MNHEY and CDR2 SMNVEV (reference sequence). CDR3 DNA sequence: TGTGCCAGCAGTTTAGCGACTAGCCTCAATGAGCAGTTCTTC. Translated: CASSLATSLNEQFF.

The V call is TRBV2, the J call TRBJ1-1; D is ambiguous. V lost 0 bases to trimming and J lost 7 bases, with 15 bases between them. This CDR3 has 15 amino acids. The germline V gene has CDR1 SNHLY and CDR2 FYNNEI. The CDR3 loop reads CASSEALAGTGEAFF. The CDR3 DNA sequence: TGTGCCAGCAGTGAAGCGCTCGCAGGCACTGGTGAAGCTTTCTTT. Full variable domain (missing parts from reference TRBV2 and TRBJ1-1): EPEVTQTPSHQVTQMGQEVILRCVPISNHLYFYWYRQILGQKVEFLVSFYNNEISEKSEIFDDQFSVERPDGSNFTLKIRSTKLEDSAMYFCASSEALAGTGEAFFGQGTRLTVV.

The CDR3 is CASSPWDRPNEKLFF. The CDR3 region has the DNA TGTGCCAGCAGCCCCTGGGACCGCCCTAATGAAAAACTGTTTTTT. The V and J genes are TRBV11-2 and TRBJ1-4; D may be TRBD1 (5 bases). CDR3 length equals 15 residues. Trimming shortened V by 5 bases and J by 3 bases, and 13 bases separated the two germline ends. Germline V gene data show CDR1 as SGHAT and CDR2 as FQNNGV.

The chain links TRBV6-5 to TRBJ1-1; D remains ambiguous. V dropped 6 bases and J dropped 3 bases, with 14 bases sitting between them. Germline-derived CDR1 and CDR2 are MNHEY and SVGAGI. The CDR3 loop spans 14 amino acids. The CDR3 loop reads CASRPTEAYTEAFF. The CDR3 region has the DNA TGTGCCAGCAGACCGACGGAGGCCTACACTGAAGCTTTCTTT.